Reported below is one T cell receptor beta chain. Its antigen remains unidentified. This entry belongs to a study of cytomegalovirus exposure and HLA in healthy donors. Study-wide findings and caveats: The availability of immune exposure information extended only to CMV serostatus. A later analysis found TCR association rates differed by HLA locus, highest for DRB1 and lowest for HLA-C. Cytomegalovirus association was listed for around 170 TCR beta chains.

The PCR employed 60 Vbeta primers together with 13 Jbeta primers. Sequencing used immunoSEQ multiplex PCR; TCRdb keeps in-frame clones, though not all of them. The sample has about 190,000 clones; 87% are singletons. Germline V gene data show CDR1 as MDHEN and CDR2 as SYDVKM. V dropped 2 bases and J dropped 3 bases, with 5 bases sitting between them. The CDR3 has 12 residues. The sequence was obtained from a man aged 25 to 40 in good health and CMV-seronegative. The chain joins TRBV28 to TRBJ2-7; D is uncertain. Sequencing used PBMCs. The CDR3: CASSLMRYEQYF. The CDR3 DNA reads as TGTGCCAGCAGTTTAATGCGCTACGAGCAGTACTTC.